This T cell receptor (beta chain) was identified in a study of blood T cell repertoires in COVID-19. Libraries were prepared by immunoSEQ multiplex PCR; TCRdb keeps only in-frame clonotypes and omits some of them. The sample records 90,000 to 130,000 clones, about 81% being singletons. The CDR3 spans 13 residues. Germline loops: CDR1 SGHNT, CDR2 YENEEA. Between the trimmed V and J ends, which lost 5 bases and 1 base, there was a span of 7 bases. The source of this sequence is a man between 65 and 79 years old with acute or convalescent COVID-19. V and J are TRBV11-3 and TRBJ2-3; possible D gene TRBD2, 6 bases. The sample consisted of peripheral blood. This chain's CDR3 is CASSRGGTDTQYF. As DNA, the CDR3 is TGTGCCAGCAGCCGCGGGGGCACAGATACGCAGTATTTT.